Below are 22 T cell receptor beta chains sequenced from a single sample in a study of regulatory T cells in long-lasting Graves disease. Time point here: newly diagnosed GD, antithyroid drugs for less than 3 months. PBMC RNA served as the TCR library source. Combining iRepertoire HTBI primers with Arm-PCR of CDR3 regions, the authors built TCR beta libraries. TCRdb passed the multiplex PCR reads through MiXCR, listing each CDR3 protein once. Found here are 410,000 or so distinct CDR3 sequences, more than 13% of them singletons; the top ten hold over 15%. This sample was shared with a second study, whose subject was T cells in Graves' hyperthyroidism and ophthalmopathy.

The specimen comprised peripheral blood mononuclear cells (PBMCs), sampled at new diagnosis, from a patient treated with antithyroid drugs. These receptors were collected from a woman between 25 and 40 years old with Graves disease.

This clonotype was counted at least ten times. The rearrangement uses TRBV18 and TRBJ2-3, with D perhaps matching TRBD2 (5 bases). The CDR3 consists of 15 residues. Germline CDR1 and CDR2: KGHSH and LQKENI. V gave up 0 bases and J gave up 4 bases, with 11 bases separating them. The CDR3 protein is CASSPPGVRADTQYF. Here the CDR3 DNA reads TGTGCCAGCTCACCACCGGGAGTGCGGGCAGATACGCAGTATTTT.

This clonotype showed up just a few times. The CDR3 spells CSARADQGPGRLLGEQYF. The CDR3 coding sequence is TGCAGTGCTAGAGCTGATCAAGGGCCGGGAAGGCTTCTCGGCGAGCAGTACTTC. V and J are TRBV20-1 and TRBJ2-7; D possibly corresponds to TRBD2 (5 bases). Germline values: CDR1 DFQATT, CDR2 SNEGSKA (reference sequence). The CDR3 length is 18 residues. V was shortened by 1 base and J by 6 bases, with 28 bases between the two germline ends.

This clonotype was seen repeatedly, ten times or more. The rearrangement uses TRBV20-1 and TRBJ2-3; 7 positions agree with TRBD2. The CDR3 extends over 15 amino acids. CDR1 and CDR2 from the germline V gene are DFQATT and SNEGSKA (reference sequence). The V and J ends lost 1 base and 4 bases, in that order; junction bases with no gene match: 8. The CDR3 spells CSARGPGGFPDTQYF. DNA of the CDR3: TGCAGTGCTAGAGGCCCCGGGGGGTTCCCAGATACGCAGTATTTT.

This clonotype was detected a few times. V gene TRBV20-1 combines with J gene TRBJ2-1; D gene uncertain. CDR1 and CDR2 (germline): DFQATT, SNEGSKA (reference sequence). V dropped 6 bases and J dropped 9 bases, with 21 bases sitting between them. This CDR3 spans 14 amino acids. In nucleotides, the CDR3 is TGCAGTGCGTCCCGACTGAAAGCCGATAGTGAGCAGTTCTTC. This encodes CSASRLKADSEQFF.

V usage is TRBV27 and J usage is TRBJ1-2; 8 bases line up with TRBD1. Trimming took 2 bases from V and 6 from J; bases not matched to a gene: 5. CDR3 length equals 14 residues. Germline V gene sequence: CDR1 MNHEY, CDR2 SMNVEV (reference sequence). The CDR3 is CASSLRGQGHGYTF. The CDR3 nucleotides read TGTGCCAGCAGTTTAAGAGGACAGGGCCATGGCTACACCTTC.

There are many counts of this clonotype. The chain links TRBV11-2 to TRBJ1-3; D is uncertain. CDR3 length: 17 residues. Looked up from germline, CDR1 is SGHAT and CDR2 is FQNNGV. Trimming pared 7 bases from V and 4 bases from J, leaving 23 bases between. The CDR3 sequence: CASTTPKGRGRGNTIYF. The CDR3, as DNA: TGTGCCAGCACAACCCCAAAGGGTAGAGGGCGCGGAAACACCATATATTTT.

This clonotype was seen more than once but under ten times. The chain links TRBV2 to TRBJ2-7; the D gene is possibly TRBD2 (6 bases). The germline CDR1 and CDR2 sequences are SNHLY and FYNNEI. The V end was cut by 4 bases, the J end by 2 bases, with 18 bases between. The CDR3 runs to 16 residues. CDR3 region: CASSAPSGWEAYEQYF. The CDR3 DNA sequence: TGTGCCAGCAGTGCTCCCTCGGGTTGGGAGGCCTACGAGCAGTACTTC.

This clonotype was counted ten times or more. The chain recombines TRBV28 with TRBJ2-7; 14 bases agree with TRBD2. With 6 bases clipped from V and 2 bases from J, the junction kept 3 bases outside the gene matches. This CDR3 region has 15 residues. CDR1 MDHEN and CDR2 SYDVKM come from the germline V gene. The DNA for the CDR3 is TGTGCCAGCAGCGAGACTAGCGGGAGGGCCTACGAGCAGTACTTC. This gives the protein CASSETSGRAYEQYF.

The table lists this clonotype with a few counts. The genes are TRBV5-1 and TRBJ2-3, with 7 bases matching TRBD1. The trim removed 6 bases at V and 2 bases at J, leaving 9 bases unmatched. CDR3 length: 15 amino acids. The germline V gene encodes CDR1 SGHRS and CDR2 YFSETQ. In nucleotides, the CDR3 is TGCGCCAGCAAAGCAGGGGACAGTTCCACAGATACGCAGTATTTT. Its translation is CASKAGDSSTDTQYF.

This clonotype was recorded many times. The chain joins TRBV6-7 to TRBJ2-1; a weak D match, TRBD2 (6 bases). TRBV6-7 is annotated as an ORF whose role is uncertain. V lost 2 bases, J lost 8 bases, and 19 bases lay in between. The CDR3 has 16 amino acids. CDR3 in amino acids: CASSYTFGGSRDEQFF. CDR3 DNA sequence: TGTGCCAGCAGTTACACTTTCGGGGGAAGTCGGGATGAGCAGTTCTTC.

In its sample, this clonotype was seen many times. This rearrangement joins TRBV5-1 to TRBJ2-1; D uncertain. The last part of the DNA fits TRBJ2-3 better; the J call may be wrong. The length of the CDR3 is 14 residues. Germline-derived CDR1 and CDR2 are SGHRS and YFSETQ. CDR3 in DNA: TGCGCCAGCAGCCTGGACCTAGAACTAGATACGCAGTATTTT. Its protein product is CASSLDLELDTQYF.

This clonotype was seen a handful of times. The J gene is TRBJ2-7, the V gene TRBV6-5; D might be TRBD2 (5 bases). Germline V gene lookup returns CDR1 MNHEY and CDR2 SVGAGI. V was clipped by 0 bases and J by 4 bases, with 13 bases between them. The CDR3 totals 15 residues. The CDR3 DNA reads TGTGCCAGCAGTTACTCGCAGCGACCGGGGTACGAGCAGTACTTC. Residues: CASSYSQRPGYEQYF.

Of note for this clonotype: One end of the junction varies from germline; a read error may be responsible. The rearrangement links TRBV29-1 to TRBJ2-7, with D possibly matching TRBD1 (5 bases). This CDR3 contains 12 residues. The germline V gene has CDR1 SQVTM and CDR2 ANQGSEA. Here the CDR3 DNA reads TGCAGCGTTGAAGGGAACAGGTACGAGCAGCACTTC. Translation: CSVEGNRYEQHF.

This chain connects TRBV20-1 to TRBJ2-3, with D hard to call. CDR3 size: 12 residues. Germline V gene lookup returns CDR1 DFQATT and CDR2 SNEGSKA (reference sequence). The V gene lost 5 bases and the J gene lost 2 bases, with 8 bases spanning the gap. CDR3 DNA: TGCAGTGCTCGCGAAAACACAGATACGCAGTATTTT. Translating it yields CSARENTDTQYF.

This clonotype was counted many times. The CDR3 DNA reads TGTGCCAGCAGAGCCATGACTAGCGGGAGTTTGGATGAGCAGTTCTTC. Translated: CASRAMTSGSLDEQFF. V is TRBV6-1 and J is TRBJ2-1, with TRBD2 matching over 12 bases. Germline CDR1 and CDR2: MNHNS and SASEGT. V lost 6 bases, J lost 8 bases, and 11 bases stayed unmatched. The CDR3 totals 16 residues.

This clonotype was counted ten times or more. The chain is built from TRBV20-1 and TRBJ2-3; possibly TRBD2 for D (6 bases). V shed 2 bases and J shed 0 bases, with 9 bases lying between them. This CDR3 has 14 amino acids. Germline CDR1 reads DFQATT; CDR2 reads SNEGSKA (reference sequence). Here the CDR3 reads CSARTLASTDTQYF. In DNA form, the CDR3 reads TGCAGTGCTAGAACCCTAGCGAGCACAGATACGCAGTATTTT.

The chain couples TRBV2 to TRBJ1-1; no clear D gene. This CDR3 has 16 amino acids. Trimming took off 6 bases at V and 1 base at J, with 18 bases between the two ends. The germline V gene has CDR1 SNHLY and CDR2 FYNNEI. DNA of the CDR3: TGTGCCAGCAGCTACATTAGTCGACGAACGAACACTGAAGCTTTCTTT. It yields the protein CASSYISRRTNTEAFF.

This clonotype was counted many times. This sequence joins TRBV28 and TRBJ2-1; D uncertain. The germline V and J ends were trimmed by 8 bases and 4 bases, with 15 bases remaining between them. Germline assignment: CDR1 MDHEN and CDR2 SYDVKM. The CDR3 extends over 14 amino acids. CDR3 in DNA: TGTGCCAGCGGAGTGGGTGGGCAATACAATGAGCAGTTCTTC. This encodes CASGVGGQYNEQFF.

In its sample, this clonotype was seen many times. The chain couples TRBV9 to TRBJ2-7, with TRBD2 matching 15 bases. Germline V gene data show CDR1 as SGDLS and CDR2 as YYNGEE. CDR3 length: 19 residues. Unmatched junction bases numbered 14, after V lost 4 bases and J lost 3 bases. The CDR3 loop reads CASSSQGGLAGGPGYEQYF. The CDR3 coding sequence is TGTGCCAGCAGCTCACAAGGTGGACTAGCGGGAGGGCCGGGCTACGAGCAGTACTTC. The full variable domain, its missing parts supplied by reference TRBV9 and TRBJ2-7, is DSGVTQTPKHLITATGQRVTLRCSPRSGDLSVYWYQQSLDQGLQFLIQYYNGEERAKGNILERFSAQQFPDLHSELNLSSLELGDSALYFCASSSQGGLAGGPGYEQYFGPGTRLTVT.

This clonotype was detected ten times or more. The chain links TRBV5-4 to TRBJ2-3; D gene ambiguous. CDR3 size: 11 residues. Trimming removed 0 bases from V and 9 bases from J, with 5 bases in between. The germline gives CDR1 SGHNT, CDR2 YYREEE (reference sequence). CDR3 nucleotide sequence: TGTGCCAGCAGCTTGGCAGCCACGCAGTATTTT. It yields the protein CASSLAATQYF.

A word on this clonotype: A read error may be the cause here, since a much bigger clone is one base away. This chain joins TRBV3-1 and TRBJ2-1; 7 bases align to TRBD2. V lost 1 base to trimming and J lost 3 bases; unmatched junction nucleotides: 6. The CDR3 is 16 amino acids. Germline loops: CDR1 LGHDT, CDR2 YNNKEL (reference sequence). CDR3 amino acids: CASSQGDLAVYNEQFF. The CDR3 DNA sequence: TGTGCCAGCAGCCAAGGGGACCTAGCGGTCTACAATGAGCAGTTCTTC.

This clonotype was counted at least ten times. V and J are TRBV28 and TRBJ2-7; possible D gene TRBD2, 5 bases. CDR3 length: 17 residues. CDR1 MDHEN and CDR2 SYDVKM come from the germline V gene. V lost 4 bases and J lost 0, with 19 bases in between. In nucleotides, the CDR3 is TGTGCCAGCAGTTCCCCAGCTAGCAGTTTAAGCTCCTACGAGCAGTACTTC. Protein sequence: CASSSPASSLSSYEQYF.